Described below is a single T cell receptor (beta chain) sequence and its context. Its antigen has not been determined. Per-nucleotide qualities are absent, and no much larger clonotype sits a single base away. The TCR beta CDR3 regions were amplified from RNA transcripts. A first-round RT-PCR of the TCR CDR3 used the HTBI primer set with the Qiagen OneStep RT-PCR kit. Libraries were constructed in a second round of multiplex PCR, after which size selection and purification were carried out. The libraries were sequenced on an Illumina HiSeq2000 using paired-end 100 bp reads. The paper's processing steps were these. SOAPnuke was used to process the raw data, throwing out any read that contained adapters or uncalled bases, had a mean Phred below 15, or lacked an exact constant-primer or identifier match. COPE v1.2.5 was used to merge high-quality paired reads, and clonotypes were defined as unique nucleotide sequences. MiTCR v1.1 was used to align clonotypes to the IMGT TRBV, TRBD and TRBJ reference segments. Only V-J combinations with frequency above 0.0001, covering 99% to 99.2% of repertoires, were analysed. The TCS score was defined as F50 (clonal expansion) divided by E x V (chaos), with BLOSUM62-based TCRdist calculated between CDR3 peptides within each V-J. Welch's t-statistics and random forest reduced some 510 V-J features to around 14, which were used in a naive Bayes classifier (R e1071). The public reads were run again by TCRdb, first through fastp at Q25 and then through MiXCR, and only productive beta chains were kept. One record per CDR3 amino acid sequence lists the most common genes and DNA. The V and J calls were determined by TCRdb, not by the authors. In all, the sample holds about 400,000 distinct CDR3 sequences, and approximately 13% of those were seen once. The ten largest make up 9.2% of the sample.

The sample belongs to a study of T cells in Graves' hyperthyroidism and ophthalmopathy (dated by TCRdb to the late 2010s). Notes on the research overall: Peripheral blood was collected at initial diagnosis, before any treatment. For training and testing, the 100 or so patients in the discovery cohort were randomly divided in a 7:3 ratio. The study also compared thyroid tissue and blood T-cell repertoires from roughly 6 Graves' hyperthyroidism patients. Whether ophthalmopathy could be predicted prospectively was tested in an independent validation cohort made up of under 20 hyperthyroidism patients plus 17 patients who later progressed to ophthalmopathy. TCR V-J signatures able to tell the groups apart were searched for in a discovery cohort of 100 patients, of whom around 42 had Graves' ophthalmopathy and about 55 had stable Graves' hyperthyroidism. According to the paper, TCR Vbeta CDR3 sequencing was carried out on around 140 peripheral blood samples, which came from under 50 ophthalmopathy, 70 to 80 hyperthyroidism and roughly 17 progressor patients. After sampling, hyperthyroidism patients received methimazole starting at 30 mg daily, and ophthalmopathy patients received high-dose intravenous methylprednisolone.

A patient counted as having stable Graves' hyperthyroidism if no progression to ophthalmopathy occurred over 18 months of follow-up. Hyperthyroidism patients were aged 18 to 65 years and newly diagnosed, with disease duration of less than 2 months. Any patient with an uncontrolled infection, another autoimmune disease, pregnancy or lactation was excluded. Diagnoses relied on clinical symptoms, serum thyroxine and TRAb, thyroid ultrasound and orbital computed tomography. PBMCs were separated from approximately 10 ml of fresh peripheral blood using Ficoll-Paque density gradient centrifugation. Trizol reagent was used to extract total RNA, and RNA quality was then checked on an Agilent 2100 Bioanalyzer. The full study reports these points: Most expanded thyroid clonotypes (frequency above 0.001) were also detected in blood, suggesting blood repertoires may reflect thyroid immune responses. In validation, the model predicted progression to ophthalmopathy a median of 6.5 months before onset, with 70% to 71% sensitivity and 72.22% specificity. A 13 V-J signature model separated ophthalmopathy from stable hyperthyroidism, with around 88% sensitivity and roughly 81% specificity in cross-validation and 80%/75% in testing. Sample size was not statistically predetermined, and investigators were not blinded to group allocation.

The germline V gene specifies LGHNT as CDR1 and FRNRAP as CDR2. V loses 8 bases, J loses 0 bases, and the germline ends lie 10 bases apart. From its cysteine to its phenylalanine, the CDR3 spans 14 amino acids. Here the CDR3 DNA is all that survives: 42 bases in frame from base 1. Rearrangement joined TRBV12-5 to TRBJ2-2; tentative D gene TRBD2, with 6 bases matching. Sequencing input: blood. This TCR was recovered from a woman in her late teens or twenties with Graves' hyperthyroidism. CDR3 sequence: CASSGDPNTGELFF. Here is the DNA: TGTGCTAGTTCGGGGGACCCGAACACCGGGGAGCTGTTTTTT.